This T cell receptor beta chain was sequenced for a study of blood T cell repertoires in COVID-19. V lost 4 bases and J lost 8, with 18 bases in between. The CDR3 spans 14 residues. CDR1 and CDR2 (germline): SGHNT, YYREEE (reference sequence). Per the original methods: Amplifying reference gene primers gave estimates of nucleated cell counts. Sequenced by immunoSEQ multiplex PCR; TCRdb stores in-frame clones only, minus some. From that table come the V and J calls and clone size; the DNA was used to work out D and trimming. The sample yields more than 250,000 clones, 85% to 90% seen once. The V gene is TRBV5-4, the J gene TRBJ1-2; D perhaps matches TRBD1 (6 bases). Sequenced material: peripheral blood. The sequence was obtained from a woman between 50 and 59 years old with COVID-19, enrolled during active disease. CDR3 loop: CASSNMRQAGGYTF. The CDR3 DNA is TGTGCCAGCAGCAATATGCGACAGGCCGGAGGCTACACCTTC.